The rows below give T cell receptor beta chains drawn from one sample of a study of beta chain features in type 1 diabetes. The method was immunoSEQ multiplex PCR; TCRdb's version includes in-frame clones alone and lacks a portion of them. Seen here are approximately 250,000 clones, 9.6% observed once, and the top ten hold approximately 0.035%. The sample comprised naive CD4+ T cells from blood. These receptors all come from a woman between 18 and 29 years old in good health. Each CDR3 is given with its conserved first and last residue. Each record gives: V gene, J gene, D gene, clone size, CDR3 DNA, CDR3 protein. The D gene is left open where the match is weak. Clone size is given for some rows only: seen once, a few or many times, or a class if the clone is expanded.

TRBV30,TRBJ1-6,TRBD1,NA,TGTGCCTGGGGCCCGGAGACAGGGGCATCACCCCTCCACTTT,CAWGPETGASPLHF
TRBV4-1,TRBJ2-7,TRBD1,few,TGCGCCAGCAGCCAAGAAAGGACAGGACAGGCTTACCCAATCTACGAGCAGTACTTC,CASSQERTGQAYPIYEQYF
TRBV5-1,TRBJ2-3,TRBD1,NA,TGCGCCAGCAGCTTAGACAGGGCCCCAGATACGCAGTATTTT,CASSLDRAPDTQYF
TRBV14,TRBJ2-3,TRBD2,NA,TGTGCCAGCAGCCCCGGAGCGGGAGTTGATACGCAGTATTTT,CASSPGAGVDTQYF
TRBV30,TRBJ2-1,TRBD2,few,TGTGCCTGGAGTGTACCAGTAGCGGGTTCCTACAATGAGCAGTTCTTC,CAWSVPVAGSYNEQFF
TRBV6-4,TRBJ1-5,NA,few,TGTGCCAAGGCTTGGGGGGGGAATAGCAATCAGCCCCAGCATTTT,CAKAWGGNSNQPQHF
TRBV5-1,TRBJ2-5,NA,NA,TGCGCCAGCAGCCTACAAGAGACCCAGTACTTC,CASSLQETQYF
TRBV7-2,TRBJ1-2,TRBD1,few,TGTGCCAGCAGCTTAGTTCCGGGACAGGGAGGCTACACCTTC,CASSLVPGQGGYTF
TRBV5-4,TRBJ2-2,NA,few,TGTGCCAGCAGCTTGGCCACGAAGGGGCTCGCCGGGGAGCTGTTTTTT,CASSLATKGLAGELFF
TRBV6-1,TRBJ1-1,TRBD1,NA,TGTGCCAGCTTAAACAGGGGCAACACTGAAGCTTTCTTT,CASLNRGNTEAFF
TRBV29-1,TRBJ2-5,NA,many,TGCAGCGTATACAGGGATGAGGAGACCCAGTACTTC,CSVYRDEETQYF
TRBV5-1,TRBJ1-1,NA,NA,TGCGCCAGCAGCTTGGCCGGGGGGAACACTGAAGCTTTCTTT,CASSLAGGNTEAFF
TRBV6-1,TRBJ2-1,TRBD2,few,TGTGCCAGCCAATCGATGGCGGGGGGATACAATGAGCAGTTCTTC,CASQSMAGGYNEQFF
TRBV2,TRBJ2-3,NA,NA,TGTGCCAGTCTTAGAGACACCAGCACAGATACGCAGTATTTT,CASLRDTSTDTQYF
TRBV5-1,TRBJ2-2,TRBD1,few,TGCGCCAGCAGCTCCAGGACAGGGGGCACCGGGGAGCTGTTTTTT,CASSSRTGGTGELFF
TRBV7-9,TRBJ1-2,NA,few,TGTGCCAGCAGCTTAGGCGGCGACTATGGCTACACCTTC,CASSLGGDYGYTF
TRBV27,TRBJ2-3,NA,few,TGTGCCAGCAGACCCGGAGGCACAGATACGCAGTATTTT,CASRPGGTDTQYF
TRBV10-3,TRBJ2-1,TRBD2,NA,TGTGCCATCAGTGCCACTAGCGGGAGGCCTAGCTCCTACAATGAGCAGTTCTTC,CAISATSGRPSSYNEQFF
TRBV9,TRBJ2-3,TRBD1,few,TGTGCCAGCAGCTTCTCGACAGGGGGCGAGGCAGATACGCAGTATTTT,CASSFSTGGEADTQYF
TRBV18,TRBJ2-2,NA,NA,TGTGCCAGCTCATCCTCTTCCACCGGGACAATTAACACCGGGGAGCTGTTTTTT,CASSSSSTGTINTGELFF